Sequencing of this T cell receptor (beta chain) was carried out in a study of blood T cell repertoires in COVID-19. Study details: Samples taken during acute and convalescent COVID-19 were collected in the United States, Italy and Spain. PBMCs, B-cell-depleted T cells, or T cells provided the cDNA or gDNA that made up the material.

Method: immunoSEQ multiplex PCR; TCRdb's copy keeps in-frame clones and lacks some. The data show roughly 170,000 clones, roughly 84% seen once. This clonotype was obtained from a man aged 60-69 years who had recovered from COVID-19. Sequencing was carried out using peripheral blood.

The CDR3 sequence: CASASSSGGYTYEQYF. The CDR3 bases are TGTGCCAGCGCTTCCTCTAGCGGGGGGTATACCTACGAGCAGTACTTC. The chain recombines TRBV7-2 with TRBJ2-7, with 11 bases aligning to TRBD2. This CDR3 is built from 16 residues. J lost 2 bases, V lost 8 bases, and 11 bases had no gene match. Germline CDR1 SGHTA, CDR2 FQGNSA.